These T cell receptor beta chains were read from a single sample in a study of shared clonotypes between healthy human individuals. Only in-frame clones appear in the TCRdb table, and some are missing; sequencing was by immunoSEQ multiplex PCR. The sample has 2 million to 2.5 million clones, more than 90% seen once; the top ten hold over 0.1%. Sequences were obtained from naive CD4+ T cells sorted from blood. The receptors come from a man between 18 and 29 years old in good health. The CDR3 runs from the conserved cysteine through the conserved F or W. D genes are given only for firm matches. The size of a clone is reported for some rows only, either as once, few or many, or as a class for expanded clones.

V: TRBV6-5; size: once; length: 15; D: TRBD1; J: TRBJ2-5; DNA: TGTGCCAGCAGTTACTCGGGGGGACAGGGGGAGACCCAGTACTTC; CDR3: CASSYSGGQGETQYF
V: TRBV9; size: -; length: 16; D: -; J: TRBJ1-3; DNA: TGTGCCAGCAGCGCCAGGGTTGGGGGCGTGCCAAACACCATATATTTT; CDR3: CASSARVGGVPNTIYF
V: TRBV6-1; size: -; length: 12; D: -; J: TRBJ1-3; DNA: TGTGCCAGCAGATCCGTTGGAAACACCATATATTTT; CDR3: CASRSVGNTIYF
V: TRBV7-9; size: -; length: 13; D: -; J: TRBJ2-1; DNA: TGTGCCCCAGCCGGGCAGGGCGGGAATGAGCAGTTCTTC; CDR3: CAPAGQGGNEQFF
V: TRBV5-1; size: -; length: 13; D: -; J: TRBJ1-1; DNA: TGCGCCAGCAGCGGGGAGTTAGGTACTGAAGCTTTCTTT; CDR3: CASSGELGTEAFF
V: TRBV10-1; size: once; length: 15; D: -; J: TRBJ2-2; DNA: TGCGCCAGCAGTGGGGGGACAACGAACACCGGGGAGCTGTTTTTT; CDR3: CASSGGTTNTGELFF
V: TRBV5-1; size: -; length: 16; D: TRBD1; J: TRBJ2-3; DNA: TGCGCCAGCAGCCCCCGGACAGGGGGCGTCTCCGATACGCAGTATTTT; CDR3: CASSPRTGGVSDTQYF
V: TRBV7-2; size: -; length: 12; D: -; J: TRBJ2-5; DNA: TGTGCCAGCAGCTTATCGGGGGAGACCCAGTACTTC; CDR3: CASSLSGETQYF
V: TRBV27; size: -; length: 15; D: TRBD1; J: TRBJ1-2; DNA: TGTGCCAGCAGGACCGGGACAGGAAAGATCTATGGCTACACCTTC; CDR3: CASRTGTGKIYGYTF
V: TRBV11-2; size: once; length: 14; D: -; J: TRBJ2-1; DNA: TGTGCCAGCAGCACTAAAACACACTACAATGAGCAGTTCTTC; CDR3: CASSTKTHYNEQFF
V: TRBV5-1; size: -; length: 16; D: -; J: TRBJ2-7; DNA: TGCGCCAGCAGCTTGGCCGACAGCGCTGCCGTCCACGAGCAGTACTTC; CDR3: CASSLADSAAVHEQYF
V: TRBV30; size: once; length: 13; D: -; J: TRBJ1-4; DNA: TGTGCCTGGAGTGCCCAAACTAATGAAAAACTGTTTTTT; CDR3: CAWSAQTNEKLFF
V: TRBV19; size: -; length: 17; D: TRBD2; J: TRBJ2-2; DNA: TGTGCCAGTAGTAGACACGGACTAGCGGGAGCTGACGGGGAGCTGTTTTTT; CDR3: CASSRHGLAGADGELFF
V: TRBV27; size: -; length: 15; D: TRBD2; J: TRBJ2-1; DNA: TGTGCCAGCAGTTTTGGCGGGAGCTCCTACAATGAGCAGTTCTTC; CDR3: CASSFGGSSYNEQFF
V: TRBV5-1; size: -; length: 17; D: -; J: TRBJ2-7; DNA: TGCGCCAGCAGCTTCTATATTGCGGGGTCTCCATCTTACGAGCAGTACTTC; CDR3: CASSFYIAGSPSYEQYF
V: TRBV28; size: -; length: 15; D: TRBD2; J: TRBJ2-1; DNA: TGTGCCAGCAGTTTTAGCGGGGGCCGATACAATGAGCAGTTCTTC; CDR3: CASSFSGGRYNEQFF
V: TRBV28; size: -; length: 14; D: TRBD1; J: TRBJ1-1; DNA: TGTGCCAGCAGTCTTACCCAGGGGGGGACTGAAGCTTTCTTT; CDR3: CASSLTQGGTEAFF
V: TRBV6-1; size: -; length: 14; D: -; J: TRBJ2-2; DNA: TGTGCCAGCAGTGTAGAGGTGGGCACCGGGGAGCTGTTTTTT; CDR3: CASSVEVGTGELFF
V: TRBV28; size: -; length: 16; D: TRBD1; J: TRBJ1-2; DNA: TGTGCCAGCAGTTTGAGCTCTCGACAGGGGGCGATTGGCTACACCTTC; CDR3: CASSLSSRQGAIGYTF
V: TRBV5-1; size: -; length: 14; D: -; J: TRBJ1-6; DNA: TGCGCCAGCAGCTTGGGACAGATTGATTCACCCCTCCACTTT; CDR3: CASSLGQIDSPLHF